Shown below are 27 T cell receptor beta chains from a single sample sequenced in a study of PD-1 blockade in classical Hodgkin lymphoma. Every patient was affected by relapse after autologous stem cell transplantation, while exposure to brentuximab vedotin was not uniform. Here immunoSEQ multiplex PCR was the method, and the copy in TCRdb shows in-frame clones only, minus some. This table holds about 20,000 clones, approximately 84% found once. The sample was peripheral blood mononuclear cells (PBMCs), taken at baseline. The receptor source for this set is a human donor with classical Hodgkin lymphoma.

The chain uses TRBV5-6 and TRBJ2-5, with 9 positions matching TRBD2. CDR1 SGHDT and CDR2 YYEEEE come from the germline V gene. V trimming: 0 bases; J trimming: 5 bases; junction bases outside the gene matches: 8. The CDR3 runs 16 residues. The CDR3 region has the DNA TGTGCCAGCAGCTTGGATTTGGCGGGGGGGCGGGAGACCCAGTACTTC. Translation gives CASSLDLAGGRETQYF.

The chain carries TRBV7-9 and TRBJ1-5, with D perhaps matching TRBD1 (5 bases). V shed 4 bases and J shed 12 bases, with 16 bases lying between them. Germline values: CDR1 SEHNR, CDR2 FQNEAQ (reference sequence). The CDR3 has 13 amino acids. DNA of the CDR3: TGTGCCAGCAGCTCTAAGGGGCCCGAAGGCCAGCATTTT. Translation gives CASSSKGPEGQHF.

The V and J genes are TRBV19 and TRBJ1-5; maybe TRBD1 (6 bases). In germline, CDR1 is LNHDA, CDR2 SQIVND (reference sequence). V was pared by 9 bases and J by 4 bases, with 13 bases between. The CDR3 runs 13 residues. CDR3 DNA: TGTGCCAGCCGGGACAACAATAATCAGCCCCAGCATTTT. Its translation is CASRDNNNQPQHF. Based on the CDR3 plus reference TRBV19 and TRBJ1-5, the full variable domain is DGGITQSPKYLFRKEGQNVTLSCEQNLNHDAMYWYRQDPGQGLRLIYYSQIVNDFQKGDIAEGYSVSREKKESFPLTVTSAQKNPTAFYLCASRDNNNQPQHFGDGTRLSIL.

V is TRBV30 and J is TRBJ1-1; the D is unclear. The CDR3 extends over 14 amino acids. V was trimmed by 0 bases and J by 0 bases, leaving 8 bases between them. Germline CDR1 and CDR2: GTSNPN and SVGIG (reference sequence). The CDR3 DNA is TGTGCCTGGAGTGTCGGGGTCTTGAACACTGAAGCTTTCTTT. Encoded protein: CAWSVGVLNTEAFF.

The chain links TRBV7-6 to TRBJ1-6, with D perhaps matching TRBD1 (5 bases). The CDR3 has 13 residues. The V end was cut by 5 bases, the J end by 10 bases, with 12 bases between. CDR1 and CDR2 from the germline V gene are SGHVS and FNYEAQ. The CDR3 spells CASSMAGSSPLHF. CDR3 coding DNA: TGTGCCAGCAGCATGGCAGGGAGCTCACCCCTCCACTTT.

The chain combines TRBV9 with TRBJ2-3; either TRBD1 or TRBD2 may supply D (6 bases each). The CDR3 totals 15 residues. The germline V gene has CDR1 SGDLS and CDR2 YYNGEE. The ends were cut back, 2 bases at V and 6 bases at J, with 16 bases in the middle. CDR3 residues: CASSVEGGPRDTQYF. For the CDR3, the DNA is TGTGCCAGCAGCGTGGAGGGGGGTCCCCGGGATACGCAGTATTTT.

This clone was recorded a few times. The gene calls are TRBV6-5 and TRBJ1-4; D gene uncertain. From germline, CDR1 is MNHEY and CDR2 SVGAGI. The V end was cut by 0 bases, the J end by 4 bases, with 9 bases between. The CDR3 is 15 residues long. CDR3 region: CASSYSGGLNEKLFF. CDR3 sequence (DNA): TGTGCCAGCAGTTACTCGGGAGGCCTTAATGAAAAACTGTTTTTT.

The V call is TRBV29-1, the J call TRBJ1-2; the match to TRBD1 covers 10 bases. J was trimmed by 8 bases and V by 1 base; bases with no gene match: 10. Germline V gives CDR1 SQVTM, CDR2 ANQGSEA. The length of the CDR3 is 15 residues. CDR3 region: CSVEVTGTGVGGYTF. Here the CDR3 DNA reads TGCAGCGTTGAAGTAACCGGGACAGGGGTAGGAGGCTACACCTTC. Filled out from reference TRBV29-1 and TRBJ1-2, the complete variable domain reads SAVISQKPSRDICQRGTSLTIQCQVDSQVTMMFWYRQQPGQSLTLIATANQGSEATYESGFVIDKFPISRPNLTFSTLTVSNMSPEDSSIYLCSVEVTGTGVGGYTFGSGTRLTVV.

The chain uses TRBV18 and TRBJ1-3, with D possibly being TRBD1 (5 bases). Germline-derived CDR1 and CDR2 are KGHSH and LQKENI. The CDR3 runs 15 residues. Deletions cut 3 bases from V and 4 bases from J, with 13 bases between. The CDR3 coding sequence is TGTGCCAGCTCACCCGTTGCAGGGCCCGGAAACACCATATATTTT. Translating gives CASSPVAGPGNTIYF.

The CDR3 loop reads CASAPGQGNSPLHF. The CDR3 DNA follows: TGTGCCAGTGCTCCGGGACAGGGTAATTCACCCCTCCACTTT. V gene TRBV2 combines with J gene TRBJ1-6, with 9 bases fitting TRBD1. CDR3 length equals 14 residues. Germline assignment: CDR1 SNHLY and CDR2 FYNNEI. With 9 bases clipped from V and 6 bases from J, the junction kept 6 bases outside the gene matches. The full variable domain, with the rest looked up from reference TRBV2 and TRBJ1-6, is EPEVTQTPSHQVTQMGQEVILRCVPISNHLYFYWYRQILGQKVEFLVSFYNNEISEKSEIFDDQFSVERPDGSNFTLKIRSTKLEDSAMYFCASAPGQGNSPLHFGNGTRLTVT.

With respect to this clone: Germline and junction disagree at one end, which may indicate a read error. The chain has TRBV18 and TRBJ2-4, with TRBD1 matching over 7 bases. The CDR3 sequence is 14 residues long. Germline values: CDR1 KGHSH, CDR2 LQKENI. CDR3 residues: CASSPGQSGDRCKF. CDR3 nucleotide sequence: TGTGCCAGCTCACCGGGACAGTCTGGTGATCGATGTAAGTTC.

This rearrangement joins TRBV15 to TRBJ1-4; 7 bases match TRBD1. V trimming: 1 base; J trimming: 8 bases; junction bases outside the gene matches: 4. There are 14 residues in the CDR3. Germline CDR1 is LNHNV and CDR2 is YYDKDF (reference sequence). The CDR3 loop reads CATSRGQGGEKLFF. DNA for the CDR3: TGTGCCACCAGCAGAGGACAGGGTGGCGAAAAACTGTTTTTT.

The chain is built from TRBV11-2 and TRBJ2-5; D is ambiguous. The CDR3 runs 13 residues. With 0 bases removed from V and 4 bases from J, the gap between germline ends came to 6 bases. CDR1 and CDR2 (germline): SGHAT, FQNNGV. CDR3 residues: CASSLDRAETQYF. CDR3 nucleotides: TGTGCCAGCAGCTTAGATCGGGCAGAGACCCAGTACTTC. The whole variable domain, remainder taken from reference TRBV11-2 and TRBJ2-5, is EAGVAQSPRYKIIEKRQSVAFWCNPISGHATLYWYQQILGQGPKLLIQFQNNGVVDDSQLPKDRFSAERLKGVDSTLKIQPAKLEDSAVYLCASSLDRAETQYFGPGTRLLVL.

The count of this clone is one. V usage is TRBV4-3 and J usage is TRBJ2-5; TRBD2 agrees at 8 bases. The germline V gene has CDR1 LGHNA and CDR2 YSLEER. Trimming cost V 4 bases and J 5 bases; bases outside gene matches: 9. This CDR3 is 15 amino acids long. CDR3 bases: TGCGCCAGCAGCCTTACGGGGGGGGGCAGGGAGACCCAGTACTTC. This encodes CASSLTGGGRETQYF.

The chain links TRBV7-9 to TRBJ2-1; 8 positions match TRBD1. From germline, CDR1 is SEHNR and CDR2 FQNEAQ (reference sequence). V dropped 5 bases and J dropped 7; count of bases not matched to a gene: 10. CDR3 length: 15 amino acids. The CDR3 bases are TGTGCCAGCAGCCCAAGGACAGGGAGGTCAAATGAGCAGTTCTTC. Translation: CASSPRTGRSNEQFF.

A single count supports this clone. V usage is TRBV6-1 and J usage is TRBJ2-1; 7 bases are shared with TRBD2. V trimming: 11 bases; J trimming: 2 bases; junction bases outside the gene matches: 0. The CDR3 consists of 11 residues. In germline, CDR1 is MNHNS, CDR2 SASEGT. CDR3 coding DNA: TGTGCCGGGGGGGCCTACAATGAGCAGTTCTTC. Translated: CAGGAYNEQFF.

The chain employs TRBV14 and TRBJ2-2; D call uncertain. V was shortened by 5 bases and J by 5 bases, with 18 bases between the two germline ends. This CDR3 contains 16 residues. Per the germline V gene, CDR1 is SGHDN and CDR2 is FVKESK. The CDR3 region is CASSCTDETFTGELFF. CDR3 nucleotides: TGTGCCAGCAGCTGTACCGACGAGACCTTTACCGGGGAGCTGTTTTTT. Variable domain in full (rest from reference TRBV14 and TRBJ2-2): EAGVTQFPSHSVIEKGQTVTLRCDPISGHDNLYWYRRVMGKEIKFLLHFVKESKQDESGMPNNRFLAERTGGTYSTLKVQPAELEDSGVYFCASSCTDETFTGELFFGEGSRLTVL.

The rearrangement joins TRBV19 to TRBJ2-1, with 11 bases that match TRBD2. The CDR3 extends over 18 amino acids. With V trimmed by 1 base and J by 8 bases, 13 bases remained unmatched. CDR1 is LNHDA and CDR2 is SQIVND in the germline V gene (reference sequence). The DNA for the CDR3 is TGTGCCAGTAGTATAGGCCTAGCGGGGGGCACAAACACCGATGAGCAGTTCTTC. Translated, it gives CASSIGLAGGTNTDEQFF.

This chain connects TRBV2 to TRBJ1-1; 8 bases line up with TRBD1. This CDR3 comprises 11 residues. V dropped 6 bases and J dropped 10; count of bases not matched to a gene: 4. Germline V gives CDR1 SNHLY, CDR2 FYNNEI. CDR3 region: CASSLDRGAFF. In DNA, the CDR3 is TGTGCCAGCAGCCTCGACAGGGGAGCTTTCTTT.

DNA of the CDR3: TGTGCCAGCAGCTTAGTTGCGGGGGGGGACTACAATGAGCAGTTCTTC. Translating it yields CASSLVAGGDYNEQFF. The gene calls are TRBV11-2 and TRBJ2-1; TRBD2 agrees at 9 bases. The junction had 4 bases not matched to a gene; V was cut back by 1 base and J by 3 bases. CDR3 size: 16 residues. The V gene's germline CDR1 is SGHAT and CDR2 FQNNGV.

The chain is built from TRBV11-1 and TRBJ1-4; no reliable D call. Deletions cut 4 bases from V and 6 bases from J, with 12 bases between. The CDR3 totals 14 residues. Germline CDR1 and CDR2: SGHAT and FQDESV (reference sequence). CDR3 sequence reads: CASSYATADEKLFF. DNA of the CDR3: TGTGCCAGCAGCTACGCAACGGCTGATGAAAAACTGTTTTTT. The full variable domain, its missing parts supplied by reference TRBV11-1 and TRBJ1-4, is EAEVAQSPRYKITEKSQAVAFWCDPISGHATLYWYRQILGQGPELLVQFQDESVVDDSQLPKDRFSAERLKGVDSTLKIQPAELGDSAMYLCASSYATADEKLFFGSGTQLSVL.

The gene calls are TRBV7-9 and TRBJ1-6; 7 nucleotides align to TRBD1. Germline V gene lookup returns CDR1 SEHNR and CDR2 FQNEAQ (reference sequence). The CDR3 runs to 15 residues. Trimming took 4 bases from V and 6 from J; bases not matched to a gene: 6. CDR3 nucleotide sequence: TGTGCCAGCAGCTCAACGACAGGGATTAATTCACCCCTCCACTTT. It codes for CASSSTTGINSPLHF.

The chain links TRBV5-4 to TRBJ1-2; D gene ambiguous. The CDR3 covers 13 residues. The V and J ends lost 0 bases and 2 bases respectively, with 5 bases between them. Germline V gene lookup returns CDR1 SGHNT and CDR2 YYREEE (reference sequence). CDR3 nucleotides: TGTGCCAGCAGCTTGGAAGGGAACTATGGCTACACCTTC. Its protein product is CASSLEGNYGYTF. Combining the CDR3 with reference TRBV5-4 and TRBJ1-2 gives the whole variable domain ETGVTQSPTHLIKTRGQQVTLRCSSQSGHNTVSWYQQALGQGPQFIFQYYREEENGRGNFPPRFSGLQFPNYSSELNVNALELDDSALYLCASSLEGNYGYTFGSGTRLTVV.

V gene TRBV21-1 combines with J gene TRBJ1-5. TRBV21-1 is a recognized pseudogene. CDR3 size: 17 residues. The CDR3 is CASSKISGAWSNQPQHF. The CDR3 region has the DNA TGTGCCAGCAGCAAAATCTCGGGGGCGTGGAGCAATCAGCCCCAGCATTTT.

The chain couples TRBV7-9 to TRBJ1-4, with 10 bases aligning to TRBD1. Trimming at V came to 4 bases and at J to 6 bases, leaving 2 bases not matched to a gene. The CDR3 spans 14 residues. In germline, CDR1 is SEHNR, CDR2 FQNEAQ (reference sequence). CDR3 in amino acids: CASSWGQGYEKLFF. Written as DNA, the CDR3 is TGTGCCAGCAGCTGGGGACAGGGGTATGAAAAACTGTTTTTT.

This chain connects TRBV9 to TRBJ1-1, with D possibly being TRBD1 (6 bases). Trimming left V 4 bases short and J 5 bases short, with 12 bases between. This CDR3 has 13 residues. Per germline, CDR1 SGDLS and CDR2 YYNGEE. CDR3 amino acids: CASSKVGGTEAFF. The CDR3 DNA follows: TGTGCCAGCAGCAAAGTAGGGGGGACTGAAGCTTTCTTT.

This chain joins TRBV28 and TRBJ1-6; TRBD1 agrees at 8 bases. V lost 11 bases, J lost 5 bases, and 2 bases stayed unmatched. Germline loops: CDR1 MDHEN, CDR2 SYDVKM. The CDR3 is made up of 12 amino acids. The CDR3 DNA reads as TGTGCCGGGGGACAGGATAATTCACCCCTCCACTTT. It translates to CAGGQDNSPLHF.